A selection of T cell receptor beta chains follows, all from one sample in a study of T cell responses to AZD1222 COVID-19 vaccine. The method was immunoSEQ multiplex PCR; TCRdb's version includes in-frame clones alone and lacks a portion of them. The sample lists under 200,000 clones, 94% occurring once. Sequencing was performed on peripheral blood, taken on day 0 of AZD1222 vaccination. These TCRs come from an adult in good health. Each CDR3 is given with its conserved first and last residue. A D gene is named only where the DNA matches it firmly. The size entry is marked missing in some rows and otherwise reads once, few, many or a size class.

size	D	V	J	CDR3	DNA
once	TRBD1	TRBV4-1	TRBJ2-2	CASSQVMGYRGRTGELFF	TGCGCCAGCAGCCAAGTCATGGGGTACAGGGGACGAACCGGGGAGCTGTTTTTT
NA	NA	TRBV7-9	TRBJ1-1	CASRYVPQGIDTEAFF	TGTGCCAGCAGGTATGTTCCCCAGGGCATCGACACTGAAGCTTTCTTT
NA	TRBD2	TRBV30	TRBJ2-4	CAWGREGGLVLQYF	TGTGCCTGGGGCCGGGAGGGGGGCCTTGTGCTTCAGTACTTC
NA	NA	TRBV29-1	TRBJ1-1	CSVEAGVNTEAFF	TGCAGCGTTGAGGCAGGGGTGAACACTGAAGCTTTCTTT
NA	NA	TRBV7-3	TRBJ2-2	CASSIASEGNGELFF	TGTGCCAGCAGCATCGCGAGTGAGGGAAACGGGGAGCTGTTTTTT
NA	NA	TRBV6-1	TRBJ1-6	CASSEGGVWNSPLHF	TGTGCCAGCAGTGAAGGGGGGGTGTGGAATTCACCCCTCCACTTT
NA	TRBD1	TRBV5-1	TRBJ1-2	CASSLPDRGYGYTF	TGCGCCAGCAGCTTACCCGACAGGGGGTATGGCTACACCTTC
NA	NA	TRBV4-1	TRBJ2-2	CASSQGRETPGELFF	TGCGCCAGCAGCCAAGGGAGGGAGACCCCCGGGGAGCTGTTTTTT
NA	NA	TRBV19	TRBJ2-1	CASMDLRAQGSDEQFF	TGTGCCAGTATGGACCTCCGGGCCCAAGGAAGCGATGAGCAGTTCTTC
NA	NA	TRBV18	TRBJ1-4	CASGRGTNEKLFF	TGTGCCAGTGGCCGGGGAACTAATGAAAAACTGTTTTTT
NA	NA	TRBV10-2	TRBJ1-5	CASGEGQPQHF	TGCGCCAGCGGCGAGGGTCAGCCCCAGCATTTT
NA	TRBD2	TRBV5-1	TRBJ2-7	CASSLAGTSGNPSYEQYF	TGCGCCAGCAGCCTGGCCGGGACTAGCGGGAACCCTTCCTACGAGCAGTACTTC
once	NA	TRBV5-4	TRBJ1-2	CASSDKTGARRYGYTF	TGTGCCAGCAGCGATAAGACAGGAGCCCGTCGCTATGGCTACACCTTC
NA	TRBD2	TRBV27	TRBJ2-4	CASSFSSGGGDIQYF	TGTGCCAGCAGTTTCTCTAGCGGGGGAGGAGACATTCAGTACTTC
once	NA	TRBV6-5	TRBJ2-7	CASEDLAYEQYF	TGTGCCAGCGAAGACTTAGCCTACGAGCAGTACTTC
NA	TRBD2	TRBV6-5	TRBJ2-2	CASSYMASGTGELFF	TGTGCCAGCAGTTACATGGCTAGCGGGACCGGGGAGCTGTTTTTT
NA	NA	TRBV7-9	TRBJ1-2	CASSLREETNYGYTF	TGTGCCAGCAGCTTAAGGGAGGAGACTAACTATGGCTACACCTTC
NA	NA	TRBV25-1	TRBJ2-2	CASSEDGGGELFF	TGTGCCAGCAGTGAAGACGGGGGCGGGGAGCTGTTTTTT
NA	NA	TRBV4-1	TRBJ1-2	CASSQGGQYGYTF	TGCGCCAGCAGCCAAGGTGGACAGTACGGCTACACCTTC
NA	NA	TRBV5-1	TRBJ1-2	CASKPGPLVYGYTF	TGCGCCAGCAAGCCAGGCCCGCTCGTCTATGGCTACACCTTC
NA	NA	TRBV6-5	TRBJ2-3	CASSTTRDTQYF	TGTGCCAGCAGTACTACTCGAGATACGCAGTATTTT
NA	NA	TRBV3-1/TRBV3-2	TRBJ1-2	CASSQGWRASLYGYTF	TGTGCCAGCAGCCAAGGGTGGAGGGCCTCCCTGTATGGCTACACCTTC
NA	TRBD1	TRBV30	TRBJ1-2	CAWSNGQGAVGYTF	TGTGCCTGGAGTAATGGGCAGGGGGCTGTAGGCTACACCTTC
NA	NA	TRBV30	TRBJ1-1	CAWGRTVAFF	TGTGCCTGGGGACGGACGGTGGCTTTCTTT
few	NA	TRBV6-4	TRBJ2-6	CASSEGSGANVLTF	TGTGCCAGCAGTGAGGGCTCTGGGGCCAACGTCCTGACTTTC
NA	NA	TRBV7-2	TRBJ2-1	CASSRSGTDNNEQFF	TGTGCCAGCAGCCGTTCCGGGACGGATAACAATGAGCAGTTCTTC
NA	NA	TRBV4-1	TRBJ1-3	CASSPGTRNTIYF	TGCGCCAGCAGCCCCGGGACCCGAAACACCATATATTTT
NA	NA	TRBV28	TRBJ2-5	CASSSSGAGETQYF	TGTGCCAGCAGTTCGTCAGGGGCAGGGGAGACCCAGTACTTC
NA	NA	TRBV20-1	TRBJ2-7	CSTQTDYEQYF	TGCAGTACCCAGACAGACTACGAGCAGTACTTC
NA	NA	TRBV18	TRBJ1-1	CASSQKGDTEAFF	TGTGCCAGCTCACAAAAGGGGGACACTGAAGCTTTCTTT
NA	NA	TRBV7-9	TRBJ2-5	CASSNPTRETQYF	TGTGCCAGCTCCAACCCGACCCGAGAGACCCAGTACTTC
NA	TRBD1	TRBV11-3	TRBJ2-1	CASSLRDRGEEQFF	TGTGCCAGCAGCTTAAGGGACAGGGGCGAGGAGCAGTTCTTC
NA	NA	TRBV19	TRBJ1-1	CASSIQGFTEAFF	TGTGCCAGTAGTATACAGGGGTTCACTGAAGCTTTCTTT
NA	NA	TRBV15	TRBJ1-2	CATSRDAGVGYGYTF	TGTGCCACCAGCAGAGATGCCGGGGTTGGCTATGGCTACACCTTC
NA	NA	TRBV2	TRBJ1-2	CASSADGGYTF	TGTGCCAGCAGCGCAGACGGTGGCTACACCTTC
NA	NA	TRBV20-1	TRBJ2-4	CSASPMSKNIQYF	TGCAGTGCTAGTCCTATGAGCAAAAACATTCAGTACTTC
NA	TRBD2	TRBV24-1	TRBJ2-7	CATSDRTSGGSYEQYF	TGTGCCACCAGTGATCGGACTAGCGGTGGCTCCTACGAGCAGTACTTC